In this sample, the clone carrying this TCR beta chain turned up many times. Its antigen is undetermined. Trimming stripped 3 bases from V and 4 bases from J, with 7 bases between. In germline, CDR1 is LGHNA, CDR2 YSLEER. This CDR3 contains 14 residues. This sample was included in a study of T-cell memory formation after mild COVID-19. Study at large: For the most part, TCR clusters were specific to one donor. The study's findings and limits: CD4+ contracting clones were found mainly in CM and EM, and CD8+ ones in EMRA. Contracting clones, day 15 to 85, had balanced CD4/CD8, and later expanders favored CD4+.

Using its own MiXCR run on the 5' RACE reads, TCRdb lists one record per CDR3 protein. Among a few hundred thousand distinct CDR3 sequences listed, 20% to 25% were seen once. Material: PBMCs or a T cell subset sorted from them (not recorded which). The sequence derives from a man younger than 35 who had mild COVID-19 (a few samples of this study predate the infection). Cell type and time point are not known. This chain uses TRBV4-3 with TRBJ2-6; TRBD2 might be the D (5 bases). CDR3 residues: CASSQPGGANVLTF. The CDR3 DNA is TGCGCCAGCAGCCAGCCGGGGGGGGCCAACGTCCTGACTTTC.